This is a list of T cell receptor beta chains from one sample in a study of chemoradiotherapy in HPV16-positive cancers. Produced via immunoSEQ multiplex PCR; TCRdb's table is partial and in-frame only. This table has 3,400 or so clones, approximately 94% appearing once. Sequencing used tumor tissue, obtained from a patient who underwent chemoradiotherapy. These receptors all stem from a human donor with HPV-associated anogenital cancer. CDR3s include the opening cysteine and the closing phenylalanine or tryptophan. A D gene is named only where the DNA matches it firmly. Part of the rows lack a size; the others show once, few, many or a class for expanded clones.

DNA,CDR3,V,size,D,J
TGTGCCAGCAGCTTAGAAGGGGGCTTTACGCCCCAGCATTTT,CASSLEGGFTPQHF,TRBV7-9,-,TRBD1,TRBJ1-5
TGTGCCATCAGTGGGGGGGACTCGAGCTCCTACAATGAGCAGTTCTTC,CAISGGDSSSYNEQFF,TRBV10-3,-,-,TRBJ2-1
TGTGCCAGCAGCTTAGAACTGGGGAGGTACACCATATATTTT,CASSLELGRYTIYF,TRBV7-9,-,-,TRBJ1-3
TGTGCCAGCAGCCAAGGGGTAGATGGCTACACCTTC,CASSQGVDGYTF,TRBV4-2,-,-,TRBJ1-2
TGTGCCAGCAGCTTGGCCGGGGTGGGGGAGACCCAGTACTTC,CASSLAGVGETQYF,TRBV5-4,-,-,TRBJ2-5
TGTGCCAGTGCCCCCTATGGTAACAATCAGCCCCAGCATTTT,CASAPYGNNQPQHF,TRBV19,-,-,TRBJ1-5
TGTGCCTGCGCGGGGGGCGGGAGTGACGCCGGGGAGCTGTTTTTT,CACAGGGSDAGELFF,TRBV30,-,TRBD2,TRBJ2-2
TGTGCCTGGGACAGGTGGAACACTGAAGCTTTCTTT,CAWDRWNTEAFF,TRBV30,-,-,TRBJ1-1
TGTGCCAGCAGTGAATGGACAGGATCTAACTATGGCTACACCTTC,CASSEWTGSNYGYTF,TRBV6-1,once,TRBD1,TRBJ1-2
TGTGCCAGCAGTTACTCGTGGCGGGAGTCCTACGAGCAGTACTTC,CASSYSWRESYEQYF,TRBV6-6,-,TRBD2,TRBJ2-7
TGTGCCAGTAGTTCCCCAGCGGTCACTGAAGCTTTCTTT,CASSSPAVTEAFF,TRBV19,once,-,TRBJ1-1
TGTGCCAGCAGTTCGGGACGGAATTCCTACGAGCAGTACTTC,CASSSGRNSYEQYF,TRBV27,-,-,TRBJ2-7
TGTGCCAGCAGCTCAGACCCGCAGGAGACAGATACGCAGTATTTT,CASSSDPQETDTQYF,TRBV7-6,-,-,TRBJ2-3
TGTGCCATCAGTGAGGCGGGGGGCTACACCTTC,CAISEAGGYTF,TRBV10-3,-,-,TRBJ1-2
TGTGCCAGCAGCACGGTCGTCGGGGGGGGCCAAGAGACCCAGTACTTC,CASSTVVGGGQETQYF,TRBV14,-,TRBD2,TRBJ2-5
TGCGCCAGCAGTCCGGGACAGGGGCTCGAACACTCCTACGAGCAGTACTTC,CASSPGQGLEHSYEQYF,TRBV10-1,-,TRBD1,TRBJ2-7
TGTGCCAGCAGTGAGGTGGGACGGCCCAGCACAGATACGCAGTATTTT,CASSEVGRPSTDTQYF,TRBV2,-,-,TRBJ2-3
TGTGCCAGCAGTCGAGGACGGGTGGGGGCTTTCTTT,CASSRGRVGAFF,TRBV28,-,-,TRBJ1-1
TGTGCCAGCAGCTTAGGAACACCACGCGGTCGGAACACTGAAGCTTTCTTT,CASSLGTPRGRNTEAFF,TRBV7-8,-,-,TRBJ1-1
TGTGCCAGCAGTCCGCGGACTAGCGGCTACGAGCAGTACTTC,CASSPRTSGYEQYF,TRBV6-5,-,TRBD2,TRBJ2-7
TGTGCCAGCAGGTCCGGGACAGGGTCCTCCTATGGCTACACCTTC,CASRSGTGSSYGYTF,TRBV14,-,TRBD1,TRBJ1-2
TGTGCCAGCAAACAGGGGAGCCACGAGCAGTACTTC,CASKQGSHEQYF,TRBV28,-,TRBD1,TRBJ2-7
TGTGCCTGGAAAGGTGGGCTAGCGGGAGTCTTTGAGCAGTTCTTC,CAWKGGLAGVFEQFF,TRBV30,-,TRBD2,TRBJ2-1
TGTGCCAGCAGCTCCCGGACAGCGAACACTGAAGCTTTCTTT,CASSSRTANTEAFF,TRBV11-2,-,-,TRBJ1-1
TGTGCCAGCAGCCCCTCGAGTGGCTACACCTTC,CASSPSSGYTF,TRBV5-5,-,-,TRBJ1-2
TGTGCCAGCAGCCCCGTTGGACAGGGAAGTGAAAAACTGTTTTTT,CASSPVGQGSEKLFF,TRBV5-6,-,TRBD1,TRBJ1-4
TGTGCCAGCAGTCCCGTGACCACTGAAGCTTTCTTT,CASSPVTTEAFF,TRBV28,-,-,TRBJ1-1
TGCGCCAGCAGCTCTAGTAGGGTCGGGGATGGCTACACCTTC,CASSSSRVGDGYTF,TRBV4-1,-,-,TRBJ1-2
TGTGCCAGCAGTTCACTAGCGGCCAGGGCGGGGTACAATGAGCAGTTCTTC,CASSSLAARAGYNEQFF,TRBV27,-,TRBD2,TRBJ2-1
TGTGCCAGTAGTACCCATTGGGACAGGGGGTCCTACGAGCAGTACTTC,CASSTHWDRGSYEQYF,TRBV19,-,TRBD1,TRBJ2-7
TGTGCCAGCAGTGCCCGCACCCCACTAGCGGAGTCGTACGAGCAGTACTTC,CASSARTPLAESYEQYF,TRBV25-1,-,TRBD2,TRBJ2-7
TGTGCCAGCAGATCCCGGGGTGGGTACGAGCAGTACTTC,CASRSRGGYEQYF,TRBV7-8,-,-,TRBJ2-7
TGTGCCAGCTCACCACCGTTAGTGGACAGAGGATCGGGAAACAATGAGCAGTTCTTC,CASSPPLVDRGSGNNEQFF,TRBV18,-,-,TRBJ2-1
TGCGCCAGCAGCCCCCGGTTCTCCAACTATGGCTACACCTTC,CASSPRFSNYGYTF,TRBV5-1,-,-,TRBJ1-2
TGTGCCAGCAGTTACTTGGGGAGCCAAGAGACCCAGTACTTC,CASSYLGSQETQYF,TRBV6-5,-,-,TRBJ2-5
TGTGCCAGCAGTGAAAACAATGAGCAGTTCTTC,CASSENNEQFF,TRBV25-1,once,-,TRBJ2-1
TGTGCCAGCAGCTTAGGGTGGGACGAGCAGTACTTC,CASSLGWDEQYF,TRBV7-2,-,-,TRBJ2-7
TGTGCCAGCAGTTACGGGACTAGAGGCACAGATACGCAGTATTTT,CASSYGTRGTDTQYF,TRBV6-6,-,TRBD2,TRBJ2-3
TGTGCCAGCAGTGAGAGAGCGGGAGGGTGGGCAGATACGCAGTATTTT,CASSERAGGWADTQYF,TRBV2,-,TRBD2,TRBJ2-3
TGCAGCGTTGGGTTGGGAGAAACTGAAGCTTTCTTT,CSVGLGETEAFF,TRBV29-1,-,-,TRBJ1-1
TGTGCCAGCAGCTTAGGAGGGCCAGTAGATACGCAGTATTTT,CASSLGGPVDTQYF,TRBV7-2,-,-,TRBJ2-3
TGTGCCAGCAGCGTAGGGCGGGCGTCGAGCTACAATGAGCAGTTCTTC,CASSVGRASSYNEQFF,TRBV9,-,-,TRBJ2-1
TGCGCCAGCAGAGGACAGGGAACGAACACTGAAGCTTTCTTT,CASRGQGTNTEAFF,TRBV10-2,once,TRBD1,TRBJ1-1
TGTGCCAGCAGCTCGAGCGGGTTCACAGATACGCAGTATTTT,CASSSSGFTDTQYF,TRBV11-2,-,-,TRBJ2-3
TGTGCCAGCAGCCAAGATAGGGTCGGCAAAGTACCGTTCTTC,CASSQDRVGKVPFF,TRBV14,-,-,TRBJ2-1
TGTGCCTGGAGGACAGGTTCTGCCACTGAAGCTTTCTTT,CAWRTGSATEAFF,TRBV30,-,-,TRBJ1-1